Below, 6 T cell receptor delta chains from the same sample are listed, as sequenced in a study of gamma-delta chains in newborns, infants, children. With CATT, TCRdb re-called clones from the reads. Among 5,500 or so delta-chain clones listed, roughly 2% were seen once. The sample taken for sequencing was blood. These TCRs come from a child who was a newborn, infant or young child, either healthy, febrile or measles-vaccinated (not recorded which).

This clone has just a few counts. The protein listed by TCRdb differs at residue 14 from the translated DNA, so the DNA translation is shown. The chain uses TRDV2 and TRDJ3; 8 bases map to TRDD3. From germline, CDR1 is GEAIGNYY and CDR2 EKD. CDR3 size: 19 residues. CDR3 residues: CACDTVEGDRSWDPRQMFF. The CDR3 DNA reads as TGTGCCTGTGACACCGTCGAGGGGGATAGGTCCTGGGACCCCCGACAGATGTTTTTC.

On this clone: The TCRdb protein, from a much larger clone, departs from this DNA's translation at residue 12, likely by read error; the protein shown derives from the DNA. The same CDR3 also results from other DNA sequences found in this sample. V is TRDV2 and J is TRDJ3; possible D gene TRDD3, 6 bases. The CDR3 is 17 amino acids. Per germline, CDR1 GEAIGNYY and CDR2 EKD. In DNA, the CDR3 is TGTGCCTGTGACACCGTACTGGGCTCCTGGGACGCCCGACAGATGTTTTTC. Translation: CACDTVLGSWDARQMFF.

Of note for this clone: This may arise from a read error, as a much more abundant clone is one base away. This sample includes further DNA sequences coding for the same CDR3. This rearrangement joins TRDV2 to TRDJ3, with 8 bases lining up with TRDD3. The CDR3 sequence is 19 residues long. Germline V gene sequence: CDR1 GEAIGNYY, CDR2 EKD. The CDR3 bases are TGTGCCTGCGACACCGCTGGGGGAGGGAGCTCCTGGGACACCCGACAGATGTTTTTC. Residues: CACDTAGGGSSWDTRQMFF.

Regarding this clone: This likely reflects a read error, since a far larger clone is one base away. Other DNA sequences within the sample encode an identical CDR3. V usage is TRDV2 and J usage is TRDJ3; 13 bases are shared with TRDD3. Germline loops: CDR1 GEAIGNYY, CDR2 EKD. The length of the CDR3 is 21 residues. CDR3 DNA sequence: TGTGCCTGTGATTCGGTACTGGGGGATACGCGGAGCTCCTGGGACACCCGGCAGATGTTTTTC. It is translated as CACDSVLGDTRSSWDTRQMFF.

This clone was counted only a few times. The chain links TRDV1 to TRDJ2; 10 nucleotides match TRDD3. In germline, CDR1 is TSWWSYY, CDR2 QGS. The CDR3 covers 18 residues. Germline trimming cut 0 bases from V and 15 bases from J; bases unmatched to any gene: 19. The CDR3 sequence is CALGELPTHWGIPSGVFF. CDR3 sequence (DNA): TGTGCTCTTGGGGAACTGCCTACGCACTGGGGGATTCCCTCAGGAGTCTTCTTT.

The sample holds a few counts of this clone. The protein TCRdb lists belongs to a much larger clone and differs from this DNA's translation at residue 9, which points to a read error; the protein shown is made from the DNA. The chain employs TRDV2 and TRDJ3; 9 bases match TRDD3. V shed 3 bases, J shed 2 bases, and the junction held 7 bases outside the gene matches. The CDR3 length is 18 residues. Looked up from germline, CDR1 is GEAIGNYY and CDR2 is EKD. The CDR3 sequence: CACDGGGYIAWDTRQMFF. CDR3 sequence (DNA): TGTGCCTGTGACGGCGGGGGATACATCGCCTGGGACACCCGACAGATGTTTTTC.